This is a list of T cell receptor beta chains from one sample in a study of PD-L1 blockade in urothelial cancer. Sequencing used immunoSEQ multiplex PCR; TCRdb keeps in-frame clones, though not all of them. In the table there are roughly 130,000 clones, roughly 83% of which are singletons. Sequenced here: PBMCs, sampled around atezolizumab (anti-PD-L1) treatment. The receptors come from a man aged 50 to 60 with urothelial cancer. Both conserved end residues are part of each CDR3. The order of the fields is V gene, J gene, CDR3 protein.

V gene: TRBV27
J gene: TRBJ1-1
CDR3 protein: CASSLFRQKNTEAFF

V gene: TRBV5-1
J gene: TRBJ2-7
CDR3 protein: CASSLAGGLAAYEQYF

V gene: TRBV28
J gene: TRBJ1-5
CDR3 protein: CASGLQGAGGQPQHF

V gene: TRBV25-1
J gene: TRBJ2-7
CDR3 protein: CASSWTGAGEQYF

V gene: TRBV5-4
J gene: TRBJ1-6
CDR3 protein: CASSLDSGQSPLHF

V gene: TRBV9
J gene: TRBJ2-7
CDR3 protein: CASSIGGQGYEQYF

V gene: TRBV28
J gene: TRBJ2-7
CDR3 protein: CASSSDRGREQYF

V gene: TRBV5-1
J gene: TRBJ2-5
CDR3 protein: CASSTGRGQETQYF

V gene: TRBV5-1
J gene: TRBJ2-7
CDR3 protein: CASSPEVGSEQYF

V gene: TRBV27
J gene: TRBJ2-1
CDR3 protein: CASSFPSGNRVSINEQFF

V gene: TRBV21-1
J gene: TRBJ2-1
CDR3 protein: CASSKPQKFF

V gene: TRBV6-1
J gene: TRBJ1-1
CDR3 protein: CASSRGEGEAFF

V gene: TRBV5-6
J gene: TRBJ2-7
CDR3 protein: CASSQNTGYSYEQYF

V gene: TRBV7-2
J gene: TRBJ2-7
CDR3 protein: CASSLGGTSGRFDEQYF

V gene: TRBV6-4
J gene: TRBJ2-7
CDR3 protein: CASTNDSGTLISYEQYF

V gene: TRBV4-2
J gene: TRBJ2-7
CDR3 protein: CASSQDRGQPYF

V gene: TRBV4-1
J gene: TRBJ1-1
CDR3 protein: CASSQLRENTEAFF

V gene: TRBV4-2
J gene: TRBJ1-2
CDR3 protein: CASSQGQNYGYTF

V gene: TRBV6-1
J gene: TRBJ1-5
CDR3 protein: CASSGRDRVDQPQHF

V gene: TRBV9
J gene: TRBJ2-3
CDR3 protein: CASSVRAGVGDTQYF

V gene: TRBV7-9
J gene: TRBJ1-6
CDR3 protein: CASSSLDPDSPLHF

V gene: TRBV5-5
J gene: TRBJ1-1
CDR3 protein: CASSLVQGKDTEAFF

V gene: TRBV6-1
J gene: TRBJ1-1
CDR3 protein: CASSEWRLNTEAFF

V gene: TRBV7-2
J gene: TRBJ2-2
CDR3 protein: CASSPDRNTGELFF

V gene: TRBV28
J gene: TRBJ2-7
CDR3 protein: CASSSPGQGSTYEQYF

V gene: TRBV28
J gene: TRBJ2-1
CDR3 protein: CASSRTGTSGYNEQFF

V gene: TRBV10-1
J gene: TRBJ2-2
CDR3 protein: CASIQLAGGPGELFF

V gene: TRBV11-2
J gene: TRBJ2-7
CDR3 protein: CASSLQGGSYEQYF

V gene: TRBV18
J gene: TRBJ1-1
CDR3 protein: CASSTGQGWTEAFF

V gene: TRBV19
J gene: TRBJ2-3
CDR3 protein: CASSYGLTFTDTQYF

V gene: TRBV6-1
J gene: TRBJ1-5
CDR3 protein: CASSAQDSNQPQHF

V gene: TRBV4-1
J gene: TRBJ1-2
CDR3 protein: CASSQDFRTEYGYTF

V gene: TRBV25-1
J gene: TRBJ1-4
CDR3 protein: CASSDRPLKEEKLFF

V gene: TRBV5-4
J gene: TRBJ2-7
CDR3 protein: CASSAPGQGSYEQYF

V gene: TRBV5-1
J gene: TRBJ1-5
CDR3 protein: CASSLEGTMPQHF

V gene: TRBV5-1
J gene: TRBJ1-5
CDR3 protein: CASSPGTDQPQHF

V gene: TRBV7-9
J gene: TRBJ2-1
CDR3 protein: CASSPAEGPIREQFF

V gene: TRBV19
J gene: TRBJ2-1
CDR3 protein: CASSMGGAYNEQFF

V gene: TRBV5-5
J gene: TRBJ2-2
CDR3 protein: CASSFFGIGQYSGELFF

V gene: TRBV5-1
J gene: TRBJ2-2
CDR3 protein: CASTEDSSSGELFF

V gene: TRBV19
J gene: TRBJ1-1
CDR3 protein: CASYVGQVGAETEAFF

V gene: TRBV18
J gene: TRBJ1-1
CDR3 protein: CASSPTQDTEAFF